Listed below are T cell receptor beta chains from one sample, sequenced in a study of Ad26.COV2.S vaccination and SARS-CoV-2 variants. Repertoires were generated with immunoSEQ multiplex PCR, while TCRdb's copy carries only in-frame clones and drops some. The sample has 410,000 or so clones; around 92% are singletons. The sequencing used peripheral blood, collected in a trial of Ad26.COV2.S vaccine versus placebo. Receptor source: a person aged 18-60 years who received the Ad26.COV2.S COVID-19 vaccine or a placebo. Both conserved end residues are trimmed from each CDR3. A D gene is named only where the DNA matches it firmly.

v_call	d_call	j_call	cdr3_aa
TRBV7-6	-	TRBJ1-4	ASSSDTRWTNEKLF
TRBV18	TRBD1	TRBJ2-7	ASSPEAGTGYEQY
TRBV21-1	-	TRBJ2-2	ASSSRVPRTGELF
TRBV10-3	-	TRBJ1-1	AISESQDLNTEAF
TRBV12-3/TRBV12-4	-	TRBJ1-1	ASSFKGNTEAF
TRBV4-3	-	TRBJ2-3	ASSRGLATSTDTQY
TRBV5-1	TRBD1	TRBJ2-7	ASSLVTGVRYEQY
TRBV6-5	-	TRBJ1-1	ASSSLPRGVGTEAF
TRBV5-5	TRBD1	TRBJ2-3	ASSPGQGVNTDTQY
TRBV11-2	TRBD1	TRBJ2-7	ASSLFQGAMSYEQY
TRBV28	-	TRBJ1-5	ASSFLNQPQH
TRBV5-4	-	TRBJ1-1	ASSFRAGLAF
TRBV9	TRBD1	TRBJ2-1	ASGERKDRALLGEQF
TRBV4-1	TRBD1	TRBJ2-7	ASSTLLDRGNEQY
TRBV2	TRBD2	TRBJ2-2	ASSEGLAGGTGELF
TRBV6-1	TRBD1	TRBJ1-4	ASSETGRVSEKLF
TRBV21-1	-	TRBJ1-2	ASSFKWAEDYGYT
TRBV9	-	TRBJ1-1	ASSVEGGLNTEAF
TRBV20-1	-	TRBJ2-3	SAGRWDTQY
TRBV7-2	-	TRBJ1-4	ASSPSVRSNEKLF
TRBV27	-	TRBJ1-2	ASRQGLGYGYT
TRBV7-9	TRBD1	TRBJ2-1	ASSTTGGFGDEQF
TRBV2	-	TRBJ2-1	ASRGGPRNEQF
TRBV27	-	TRBJ1-1	ASSRYGLPWENFEAF
TRBV18	-	TRBJ1-3	ASSPVQTSGNTIY
TRBV7-2	TRBD2	TRBJ2-1	ASSLLTSGGSVEQF
TRBV3-1/TRBV3-2	-	TRBJ2-2	ASSQRTGELF
TRBV2	TRBD2	TRBJ2-7	ASSIQPGLAEPYEQY
TRBV27	-	TRBJ2-5	ASSLRGSIGTQY
TRBV18	TRBD1	TRBJ2-3	ASSRQGTDTQY
TRBV5-6	-	TRBJ2-5	ASSYLGLAAQETQY
TRBV7-2	TRBD2	TRBJ2-7	ASSLAPQGLAVEQY
TRBV19	TRBD1	TRBJ1-3	ASRQGPRSGNTIY
TRBV5-4	-	TRBJ1-2	ASSPPGSGLTGYT
TRBV7-9	-	TRBJ1-3	ASSTGGYAGNTIY
TRBV5-1	-	TRBJ2-1	ASSLATVYSGDNEQF
TRBV24-1	-	TRBJ2-5	ATSAPPVETQY
TRBV6-6	TRBD2	TRBJ2-3	ASRQRLAASTDTQY
TRBV11-2	-	TRBJ1-5	ASSFLGQPQH
TRBV9	-	TRBJ2-2	ASVGVNTGELF
TRBV5-1	TRBD1	TRBJ1-2	ASSSGDRDHYGYT
TRBV18	-	TRBJ2-7	ASSPYSDSYEQY
TRBV15	-	TRBJ1-6	ATSREATAYNSPLH
TRBV11-2	-	TRBJ2-7	ASSGAGTYEQY
TRBV9	TRBD2	TRBJ2-5	ASSLDASGEETQY
TRBV7-2	TRBD2	TRBJ2-1	ASSLDLGTSGLNEQF
TRBV7-6	-	TRBJ1-1	ASSLSPANTEAF
TRBV5-1	-	TRBJ2-3	ASSLRRGTDTQY
TRBV15	-	TRBJ2-3	ATSRVPLGDTQY